This is a list of T cell receptor beta chains from one sample in a study of T cells in Graves' hyperthyroidism and ophthalmopathy. MiXCR was run by TCRdb on the multiplex PCR reads, yielding one entry per CDR3 protein. In the table there are more than 600,000 distinct CDR3 sequences, roughly 17% of which are singletons. Source material: blood. The receptors derive from a man aged 18 to 30 with Graves' hyperthyroidism. Each CDR3 is given with its conserved first and last residue. D genes are given only for firm matches. The listing skips clone size in some rows; elsewhere it reads once, few, many or a size class.

j_call: TRBJ2-1; v_call: TRBV7-9; d_call: .; clone_size: few; cdr3_nt: TGTGCCAGCAGCTCCGGAGAACGTGAGCAGTTCTTC; cdr3_aa: CASSSGEREQFF
j_call: TRBJ1-3; v_call: TRBV28; d_call: .; clone_size: .; cdr3_nt: TGTGCCAGCAGCCCGAGGGACCCGGTCGGAAACACCATATATTTT; cdr3_aa: CASSPRDPVGNTIYF
j_call: TRBJ2-3; v_call: TRBV15; d_call: .; clone_size: few; cdr3_nt: TGTGCCACCAGCTCCTCTGACAGGGAGGGGACAGATACGCAGTATTTT; cdr3_aa: CATSSSDREGTDTQYF
j_call: TRBJ1-2; v_call: TRBV5-5; d_call: .; clone_size: many; cdr3_nt: TGTGCCAGCAGCCCGGGGACCGGGGGCGGCTATGGCTACACCTTC; cdr3_aa: CASSPGTGGGYGYTF
j_call: TRBJ1-5; v_call: TRBV11-2; d_call: .; clone_size: many; cdr3_nt: TGTGCCAGCAGCTTAGACGCTGGGCCCCAGCATTTT; cdr3_aa: CASSLDAGPQHF
j_call: TRBJ2-1; v_call: TRBV28; d_call: TRBD2; clone_size: many; cdr3_nt: TGTGCCAGCAGTTTTCCAGCGGGAGGAGGCGAGCAGTTCTTC; cdr3_aa: CASSFPAGGGEQFF
j_call: TRBJ2-2; v_call: TRBV12-3/TRBV12-4; d_call: TRBD2; clone_size: .; cdr3_nt: TGTGCCAGCAGTGCCGGACTAGCGTCGAACACCGGGGAGCTGTTTTTT; cdr3_aa: CASSAGLASNTGELFF
j_call: TRBJ2-1; v_call: TRBV12-3/TRBV12-4; d_call: .; clone_size: many; cdr3_nt: TGTGCCAGCACCGAAAGAAGGAATGAGCAGTTCTTC; cdr3_aa: CASTERRNEQFF
j_call: TRBJ2-3; v_call: TRBV6-2/TRBV6-3; d_call: TRBD2; clone_size: many; cdr3_nt: TGTGCCAGCAGCTATAGCGGGACTGATACGCAGTATTTT; cdr3_aa: CASSYSGTDTQYF
j_call: TRBJ2-7; v_call: TRBV6-1; d_call: .; clone_size: many; cdr3_nt: TGTGCCAGCAGTGACCTACAGGGGACTCTCTACGAGCAGTACTTC; cdr3_aa: CASSDLQGTLYEQYF
j_call: TRBJ1-1; v_call: TRBV6-5; d_call: .; clone_size: many; cdr3_nt: TGTGCCAGCAGTTACGTGAACACTGAAGCTTTCTTT; cdr3_aa: CASSYVNTEAFF
j_call: TRBJ2-2; v_call: TRBV11-2; d_call: .; clone_size: .; cdr3_nt: TGTGCCAGCAGCTCCCCGAGGGAGAACACCGGGGAGCTGTTTTTT; cdr3_aa: CASSSPRENTGELFF
j_call: TRBJ1-1; v_call: TRBV28; d_call: .; clone_size: many; cdr3_nt: TGTGCCAGCAGGCGGACGCCCAACACTGAAGCTTTCTTT; cdr3_aa: CASRRTPNTEAFF
j_call: TRBJ2-5; v_call: TRBV20-1; d_call: .; clone_size: .; cdr3_nt: TGCAGTGCTATGGACCCACGGGCAGAGACCCAGTACTTC; cdr3_aa: CSAMDPRAETQYF
j_call: TRBJ1-2; v_call: TRBV29-1; d_call: .; clone_size: .; cdr3_nt: TGCAGCGTTGAGGGGGGCTACACCTTC; cdr3_aa: CSVEGGYTF
j_call: TRBJ2-1; v_call: TRBV6-1; d_call: TRBD1; clone_size: many; cdr3_nt: TGTGCCAGCAGTGTGCGACAGGGTTACAATGAGCAGTTCTTC; cdr3_aa: CASSVRQGYNEQFF
j_call: TRBJ2-7; v_call: TRBV20-1; d_call: TRBD1; clone_size: many; cdr3_nt: TGCAGTGCTAGGGAGACAGGGTTTGAGCAGTACTTC; cdr3_aa: CSARETGFEQYF
j_call: TRBJ2-1; v_call: TRBV6-1; d_call: .; clone_size: .; cdr3_nt: TGTGCCAGCAGGCCAGCAGGGTCCAATGAGCAGTTCTTC; cdr3_aa: CASRPAGSNEQFF
j_call: TRBJ2-7; v_call: TRBV4-3; d_call: .; clone_size: few; cdr3_nt: TGCGCCAGCAGCCAAGATTGGACAGGGGGAGCGGGAGGTATATACGAGCAGTACTTC; cdr3_aa: CASSQDWTGGAGGIYEQYF
j_call: TRBJ2-5; v_call: TRBV9; d_call: .; clone_size: .; cdr3_nt: TGTGCCAGCAGCGTAGCCCTAGAAGAGACCCAGTACTTC; cdr3_aa: CASSVALEETQYF
j_call: TRBJ2-1; v_call: TRBV18; d_call: .; clone_size: many; cdr3_nt: TGTGCCAGCTCACCATCACAGGTTTTACGCAGGAATGAGCAGTTCTTC; cdr3_aa: CASSPSQVLRRNEQFF
j_call: TRBJ1-1; v_call: TRBV2; d_call: .; clone_size: many; cdr3_nt: TGTGCCAGCAGTGAAACCGCTGAGTGGCAGGGAGACACTGAAGCTTTCTTT; cdr3_aa: CASSETAEWQGDTEAFF
j_call: TRBJ2-5; v_call: TRBV2; d_call: .; clone_size: many; cdr3_nt: TGTGCCAGCAGTGTAGACAGGCAAGAGACCCAGTACTTC; cdr3_aa: CASSVDRQETQYF
j_call: TRBJ1-4; v_call: TRBV19; d_call: .; clone_size: .; cdr3_nt: TGTGCCAGTAGTACGGGACCGGTAGCTACTAATGAAAAACTGTTTTTT; cdr3_aa: CASSTGPVATNEKLFF
j_call: TRBJ2-7; v_call: TRBV5-5; d_call: .; clone_size: .; cdr3_nt: TGTGCCAGCAGCCCCGGGACCCTCGACGAGCAGTACTTC; cdr3_aa: CASSPGTLDEQYF
j_call: TRBJ2-1; v_call: TRBV4-1; d_call: TRBD2; clone_size: .; cdr3_nt: TGCGCCAGCAGCCATCCTACTAGCGGGGGCAATGAGCAGTTCTTC; cdr3_aa: CASSHPTSGGNEQFF
j_call: TRBJ2-5; v_call: TRBV11-2; d_call: TRBD1; clone_size: .; cdr3_nt: TGTGCCAGCACCCCGTCCCGGACAGGGGGCAACCGTTACTTC; cdr3_aa: CASTPSRTGGNRYF
j_call: TRBJ2-1; v_call: TRBV5-1; d_call: TRBD1; clone_size: .; cdr3_nt: TGCGCCAGCAGCCTCGACAGGGGCCTTGACAATGAGCAGTTCTTC; cdr3_aa: CASSLDRGLDNEQFF
j_call: TRBJ2-7; v_call: TRBV7-2; d_call: .; clone_size: .; cdr3_nt: TGTGCCAGCAGCTCCCCGGCACGGGATGAGCAGTACTTC; cdr3_aa: CASSSPARDEQYF
j_call: TRBJ2-3; v_call: TRBV28; d_call: .; clone_size: many; cdr3_nt: TGTGCCAGCAGTTCCCCCCCTATGGATACGCAGTATTTT; cdr3_aa: CASSSPPMDTQYF
j_call: TRBJ2-3; v_call: TRBV6-1; d_call: .; clone_size: many; cdr3_nt: TGTGCCAGCAGTCGGGACCGACGCACAGATACGCAGTATTTT; cdr3_aa: CASSRDRRTDTQYF
j_call: TRBJ2-5; v_call: TRBV18; d_call: TRBD1; clone_size: many; cdr3_nt: TGTGCCAGCTCACCGAGGGACAGCCCAAGGTTCCAAGAGACCCAGTACTTC; cdr3_aa: CASSPRDSPRFQETQYF
j_call: TRBJ2-7; v_call: TRBV27; d_call: .; clone_size: many; cdr3_nt: TGTGCCAGCAGGCGACAGGGAGGGTCGTACGAGCAGTACTTC; cdr3_aa: CASRRQGGSYEQYF
j_call: TRBJ2-1; v_call: TRBV6-2/TRBV6-3; d_call: .; clone_size: many; cdr3_nt: TGTGCCAGCAGTTCCCTTAGGGGAGCGGTTAGCTCCTACAATGAGCAGTTCTTC; cdr3_aa: CASSSLRGAVSSYNEQFF
j_call: TRBJ2-7; v_call: TRBV5-6; d_call: .; clone_size: .; cdr3_nt: TGTGCCAGCAGCTTCATACATACCTCCTACGAGCAGTACTTC; cdr3_aa: CASSFIHTSYEQYF
j_call: TRBJ2-5; v_call: TRBV18; d_call: .; clone_size: many; cdr3_nt: TGTGCCAGCTCACCAGGGCCAAGACAAGAGACCCAGTACTTC; cdr3_aa: CASSPGPRQETQYF
j_call: TRBJ2-7; v_call: TRBV28; d_call: .; clone_size: many; cdr3_nt: TGTGCCAGCAGTTCCCCTAGCAGTCACCCCTACGAGCAGTACTTC; cdr3_aa: CASSSPSSHPYEQYF
j_call: TRBJ2-6; v_call: TRBV15; d_call: .; clone_size: .; cdr3_nt: TGTGCCACCAGCAGAGGGGGGCTCAGCGCCAACGTCCTGACTTTC; cdr3_aa: CATSRGGLSANVLTF
j_call: TRBJ2-2; v_call: TRBV5-1; d_call: .; clone_size: few; cdr3_nt: TGCGCCAGCAGTACTCATGGGCGTGGTGACGGGGAGCTGTTTTTT; cdr3_aa: CASSTHGRGDGELFF
j_call: TRBJ2-7; v_call: TRBV5-1; d_call: TRBD2; clone_size: .; cdr3_nt: TGCGCCAGCAGCTACTCTAGCGGTTCCAGCTCCTACGAGCAGTACTTC; cdr3_aa: CASSYSSGSSSYEQYF
j_call: TRBJ1-2; v_call: TRBV6-1; d_call: .; clone_size: many; cdr3_nt: TGTGCCAGCAGGGGGGCAGGGTCAAACTATGGCTACACCTTC; cdr3_aa: CASRGAGSNYGYTF
j_call: TRBJ2-1; v_call: TRBV12-3/TRBV12-4; d_call: TRBD2; clone_size: many; cdr3_nt: TGTGCCAGCAGTTCCCGGACTAGCGGGAGGACCGGTGAGCAGTTCTTC; cdr3_aa: CASSSRTSGRTGEQFF
j_call: TRBJ2-3; v_call: TRBV12-3/TRBV12-4; d_call: .; clone_size: .; cdr3_nt: TGTACCAGCAGTTTAGTGGCCACAGATACGCAGTATTTT; cdr3_aa: CTSSLVATDTQYF